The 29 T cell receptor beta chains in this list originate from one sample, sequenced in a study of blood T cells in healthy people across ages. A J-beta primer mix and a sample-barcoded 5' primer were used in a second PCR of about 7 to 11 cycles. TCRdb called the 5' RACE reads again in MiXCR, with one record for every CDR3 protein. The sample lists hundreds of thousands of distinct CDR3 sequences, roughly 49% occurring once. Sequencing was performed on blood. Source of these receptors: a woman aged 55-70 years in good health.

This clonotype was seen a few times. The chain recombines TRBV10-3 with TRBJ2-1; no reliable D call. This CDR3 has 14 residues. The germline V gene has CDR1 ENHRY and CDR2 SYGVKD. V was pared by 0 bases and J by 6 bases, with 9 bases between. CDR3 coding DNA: TGTGCCATCAGTGAGTCTAGGGCCGCCAATGAGCAGTTCTTC. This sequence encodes CAISESRAANEQFF.

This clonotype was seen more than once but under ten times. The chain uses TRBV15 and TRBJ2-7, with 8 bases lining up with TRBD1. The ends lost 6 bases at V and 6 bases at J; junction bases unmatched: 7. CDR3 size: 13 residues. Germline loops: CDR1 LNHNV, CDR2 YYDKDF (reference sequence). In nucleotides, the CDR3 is TGTGCCACCAGTGAGGACAGGGAATCCGAGCAGTACTTC. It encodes CATSEDRESEQYF.

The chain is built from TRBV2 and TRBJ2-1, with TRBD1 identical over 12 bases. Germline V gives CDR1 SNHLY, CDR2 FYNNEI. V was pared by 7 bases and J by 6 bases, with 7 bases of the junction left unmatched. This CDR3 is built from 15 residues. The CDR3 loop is CASKVGTGGLNEQFF. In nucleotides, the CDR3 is TGTGCCAGCAAGGTGGGGACAGGGGGCCTCAATGAGCAGTTCTTC.

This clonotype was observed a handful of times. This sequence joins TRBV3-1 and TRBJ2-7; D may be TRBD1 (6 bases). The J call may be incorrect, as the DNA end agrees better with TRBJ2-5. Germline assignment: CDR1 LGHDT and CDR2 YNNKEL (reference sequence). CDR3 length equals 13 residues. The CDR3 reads CASSQGGLETQYF. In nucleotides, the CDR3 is TGTGCCAGCAGCCAAGGGGGGCTGGAGACCCAGTACTTC.

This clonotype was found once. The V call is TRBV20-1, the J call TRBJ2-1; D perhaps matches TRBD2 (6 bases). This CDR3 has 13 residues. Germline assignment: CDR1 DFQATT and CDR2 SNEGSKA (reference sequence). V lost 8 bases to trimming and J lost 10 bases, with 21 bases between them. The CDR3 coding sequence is TGCAGTCCCTGGGACGGGAGCTCCTACGAGCAGTTCTTC. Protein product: CSPWDGSSYEQFF.

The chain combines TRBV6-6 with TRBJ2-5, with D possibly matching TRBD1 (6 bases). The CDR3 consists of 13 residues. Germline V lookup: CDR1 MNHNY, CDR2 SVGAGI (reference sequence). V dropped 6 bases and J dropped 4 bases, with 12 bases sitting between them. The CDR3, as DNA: TGTGCCAGCAGCTACAGGGAAGCAGAGACCCAGTACTTC. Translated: CASSYREAETQYF.

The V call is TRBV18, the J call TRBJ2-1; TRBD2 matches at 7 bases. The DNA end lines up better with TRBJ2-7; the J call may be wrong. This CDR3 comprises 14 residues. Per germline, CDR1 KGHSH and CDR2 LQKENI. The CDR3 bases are TGTGCCAGCTCATCCGGGACTACCGAGTACGAGCAGTACTTC. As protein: CASSSGTTEYEQYF.

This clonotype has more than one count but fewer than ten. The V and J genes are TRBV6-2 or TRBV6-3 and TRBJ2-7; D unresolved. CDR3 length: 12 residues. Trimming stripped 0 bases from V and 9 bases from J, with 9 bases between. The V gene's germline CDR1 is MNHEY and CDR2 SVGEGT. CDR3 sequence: CASSYSGQSQYF. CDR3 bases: TGTGCCAGCAGTTACTCAGGGCAGTCGCAGTACTTC.

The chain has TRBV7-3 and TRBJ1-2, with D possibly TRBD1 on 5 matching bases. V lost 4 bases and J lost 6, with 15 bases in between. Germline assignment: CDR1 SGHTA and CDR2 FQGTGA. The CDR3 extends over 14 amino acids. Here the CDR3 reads CASSSGPSDDGYTF. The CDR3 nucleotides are TGTGCCAGCAGCTCAGGGCCCTCGGATGATGGCTACACCTTC.

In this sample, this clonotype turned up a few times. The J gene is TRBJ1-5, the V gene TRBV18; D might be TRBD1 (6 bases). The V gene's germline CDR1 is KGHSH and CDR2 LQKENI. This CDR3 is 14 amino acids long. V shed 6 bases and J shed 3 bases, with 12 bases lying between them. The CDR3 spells CASSTGQINQPQHF. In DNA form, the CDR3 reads TGTGCCAGCTCTACCGGACAGATCAATCAGCCCCAGCATTTT.

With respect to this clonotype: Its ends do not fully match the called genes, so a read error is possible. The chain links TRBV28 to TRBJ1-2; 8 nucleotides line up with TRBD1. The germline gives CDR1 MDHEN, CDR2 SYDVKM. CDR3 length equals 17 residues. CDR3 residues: CASSALWQGADNNGYTF. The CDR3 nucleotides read TGTGCCAGCTCGGCGTTGTGGCAGGGGGCGGATAACAATGGCTACACCTTC.

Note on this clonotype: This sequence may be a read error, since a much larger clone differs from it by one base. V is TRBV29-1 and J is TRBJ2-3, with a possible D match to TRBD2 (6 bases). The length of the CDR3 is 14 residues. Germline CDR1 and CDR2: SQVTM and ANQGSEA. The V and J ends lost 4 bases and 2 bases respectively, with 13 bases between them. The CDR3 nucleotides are TGCAGCGTTGCTGGGACTGGCGACACAGATACGCAGTATTTT. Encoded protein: CSVAGTGDTDTQYF.

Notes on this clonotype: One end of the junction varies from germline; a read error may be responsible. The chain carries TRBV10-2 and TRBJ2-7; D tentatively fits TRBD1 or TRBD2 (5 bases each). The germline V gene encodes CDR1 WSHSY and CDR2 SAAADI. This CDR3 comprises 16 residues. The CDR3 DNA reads TGCGCCAGCAGTGAGTTAGGGACCGTTATAACCTACGAGCGGTACTTC. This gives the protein CASSELGTVITYERYF.

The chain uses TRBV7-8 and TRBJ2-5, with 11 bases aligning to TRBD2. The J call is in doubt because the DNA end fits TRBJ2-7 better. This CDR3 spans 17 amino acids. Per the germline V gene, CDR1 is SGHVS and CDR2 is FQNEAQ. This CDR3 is CASSHSLAGGGSYEQYF. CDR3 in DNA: TGTGCCAGCAGTCATAGTCTAGCGGGGGGTGGGTCCTACGAGCAGTACTTC.

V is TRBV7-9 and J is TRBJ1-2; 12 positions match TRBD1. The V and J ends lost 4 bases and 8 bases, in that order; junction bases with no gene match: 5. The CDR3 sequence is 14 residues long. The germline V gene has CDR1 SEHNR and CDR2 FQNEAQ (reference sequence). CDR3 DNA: TGTGCCAGCAGCTCGGGACAGGGGGCGCAGGGCTACACCTTC. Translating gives CASSSGQGAQGYTF.

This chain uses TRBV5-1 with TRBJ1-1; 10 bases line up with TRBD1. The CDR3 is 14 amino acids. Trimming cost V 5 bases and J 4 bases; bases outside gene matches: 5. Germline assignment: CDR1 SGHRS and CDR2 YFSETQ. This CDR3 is CASSWTGGTTEAFF. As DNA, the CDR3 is TGCGCCAGCAGTTGGACAGGGGGGACCACTGAAGCTTTCTTT.

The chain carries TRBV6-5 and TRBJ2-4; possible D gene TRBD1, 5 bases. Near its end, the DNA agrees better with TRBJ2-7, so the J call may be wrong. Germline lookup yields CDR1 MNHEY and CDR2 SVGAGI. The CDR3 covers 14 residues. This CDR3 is CASSRPDSTYEQYF. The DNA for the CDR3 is TGTGCCAGCAGTAGACCCGACAGCACTTACGAGCAGTACTTC.

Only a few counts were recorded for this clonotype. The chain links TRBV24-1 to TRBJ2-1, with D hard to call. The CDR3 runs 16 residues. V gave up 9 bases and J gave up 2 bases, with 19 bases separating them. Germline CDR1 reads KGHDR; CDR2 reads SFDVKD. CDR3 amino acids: CATATGRTPPYNEQFF. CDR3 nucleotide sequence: TGTGCCACCGCAACGGGCAGGACCCCGCCCTACAATGAGCAGTTCTTC.

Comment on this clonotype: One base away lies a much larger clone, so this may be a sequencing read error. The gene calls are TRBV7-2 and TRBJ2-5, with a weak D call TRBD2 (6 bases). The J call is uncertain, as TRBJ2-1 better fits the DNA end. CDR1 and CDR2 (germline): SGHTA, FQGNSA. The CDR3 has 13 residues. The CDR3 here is CASGAGRVETQFF. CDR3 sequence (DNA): TGTGCCTCCGGGGCGGGGCGGGTCGAGACCCAGTTCTTC.

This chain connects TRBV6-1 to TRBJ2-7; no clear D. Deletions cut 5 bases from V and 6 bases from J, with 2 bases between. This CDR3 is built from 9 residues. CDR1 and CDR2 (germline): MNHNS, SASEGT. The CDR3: CASSREQYF. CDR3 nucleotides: TGTGCCAGCAGTCGCGAGCAGTACTTC.

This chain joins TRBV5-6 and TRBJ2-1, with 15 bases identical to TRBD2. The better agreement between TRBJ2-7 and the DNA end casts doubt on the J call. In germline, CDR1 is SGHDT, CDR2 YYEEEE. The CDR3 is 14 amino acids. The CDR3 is CASSPGLAGGKQYF. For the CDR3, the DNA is TGTGCCAGCAGCCCGGGACTAGCGGGAGGAAAGCAGTACTTC.

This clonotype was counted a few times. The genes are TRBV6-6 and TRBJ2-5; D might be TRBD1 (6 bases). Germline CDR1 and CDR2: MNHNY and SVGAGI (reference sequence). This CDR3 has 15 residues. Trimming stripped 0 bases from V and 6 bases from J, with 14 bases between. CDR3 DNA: TGTGCCAGCAGTTACTCGGGGGCCACAGGGAAGACCCAGTACTTC. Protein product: CASSYSGATGKTQYF.

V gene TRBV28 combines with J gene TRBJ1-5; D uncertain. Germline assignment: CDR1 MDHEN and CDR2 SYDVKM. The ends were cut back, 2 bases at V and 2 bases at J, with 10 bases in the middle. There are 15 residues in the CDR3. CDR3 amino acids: CASSLGLRGNQPQHF. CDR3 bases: TGTGCCAGCAGTTTAGGACTTCGGGGCAATCAGCCCCAGCATTTT.

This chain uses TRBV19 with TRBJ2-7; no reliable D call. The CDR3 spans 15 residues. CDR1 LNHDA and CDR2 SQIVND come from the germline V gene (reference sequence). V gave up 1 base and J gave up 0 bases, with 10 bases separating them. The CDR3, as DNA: TGTGCCAGTAGTATAGTCCTCAGAAGCTCCTACGAGCAGTACTTC. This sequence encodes CASSIVLRSSYEQYF.

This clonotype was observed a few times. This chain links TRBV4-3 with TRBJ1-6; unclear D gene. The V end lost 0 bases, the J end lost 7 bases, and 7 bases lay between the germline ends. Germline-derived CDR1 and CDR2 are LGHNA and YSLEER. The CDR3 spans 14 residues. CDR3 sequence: CASSQDSVNSPLHF. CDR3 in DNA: TGCGCCAGCAGCCAAGATAGTGTAAATTCACCCCTCCACTTT.

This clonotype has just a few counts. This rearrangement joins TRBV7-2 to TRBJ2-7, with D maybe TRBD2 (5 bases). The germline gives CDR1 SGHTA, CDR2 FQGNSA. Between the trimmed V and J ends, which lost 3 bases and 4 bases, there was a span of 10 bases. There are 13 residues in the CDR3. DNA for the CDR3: TGTGCCAGCAGCTTCCGGGATCGGTACGAGCAGTACTTC. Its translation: CASSFRDRYEQYF. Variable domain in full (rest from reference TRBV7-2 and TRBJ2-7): GAGVSQSPSNKVTEKGKDVELRCDPISGHTALYWYRQSLGQGLEFLIYFQGNSAPDKSGLPSDRFSAERTGGSVSTLTIQRTQQEDSAVYLCASSFRDRYEQYFGPGTRLTVT.

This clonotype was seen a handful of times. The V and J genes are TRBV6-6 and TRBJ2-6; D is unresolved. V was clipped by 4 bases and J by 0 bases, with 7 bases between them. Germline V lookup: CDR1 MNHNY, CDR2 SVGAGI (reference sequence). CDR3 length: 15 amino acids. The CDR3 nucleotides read TGTGCCAGCAGTTGGGAAGGCTCTGGGGCCAACGTCCTGACTTTC. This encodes CASSWEGSGANVLTF.

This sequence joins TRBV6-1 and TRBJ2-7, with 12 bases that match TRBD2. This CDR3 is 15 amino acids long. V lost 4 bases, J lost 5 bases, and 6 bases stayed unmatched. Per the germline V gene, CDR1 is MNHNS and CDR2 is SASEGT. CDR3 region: CASSATSGRPHEQYF. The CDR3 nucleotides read TGTGCCAGCAGTGCAACTAGCGGGAGGCCCCACGAGCAGTACTTC.

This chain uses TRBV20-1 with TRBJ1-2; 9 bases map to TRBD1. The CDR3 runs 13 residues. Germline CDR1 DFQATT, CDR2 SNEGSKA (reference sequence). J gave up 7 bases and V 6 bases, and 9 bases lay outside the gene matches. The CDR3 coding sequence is TGCAGTGCGCGGCCGGGACAGGGCTTTGGCTACACCTTC. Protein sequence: CSARPGQGFGYTF.